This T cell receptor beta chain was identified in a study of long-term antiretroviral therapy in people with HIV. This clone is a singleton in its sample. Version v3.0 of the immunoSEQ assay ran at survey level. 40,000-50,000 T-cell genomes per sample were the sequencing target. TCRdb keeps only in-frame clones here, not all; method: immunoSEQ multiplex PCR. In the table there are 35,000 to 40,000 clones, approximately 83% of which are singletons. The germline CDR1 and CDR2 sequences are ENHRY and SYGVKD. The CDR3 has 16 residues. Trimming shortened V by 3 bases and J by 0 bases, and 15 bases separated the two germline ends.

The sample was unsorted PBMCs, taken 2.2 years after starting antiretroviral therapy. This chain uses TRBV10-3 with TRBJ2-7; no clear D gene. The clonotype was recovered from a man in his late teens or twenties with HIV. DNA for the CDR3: TGTGCCATCAGTGATAGCAGCAGAACAAGCTCCTACGAGCAGTACTTC. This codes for CAISDSSRTSSYEQYF.